Below, one T cell receptor (beta chain) is given with its context. The antigen is undetermined. The read is 3 residues too short to cover the CDR3 end, so that end is filled in from the germline J gene. The sample comes from a study of T cells in women clearing cervical HPV infection. Study-level findings and limits: Richness plus V gene abundances separated cases from controls with AUC roughly 0.83.

TCRdb's table, derived via immunoSEQ multiplex PCR, lists solely in-frame clones and lacks some. Its clone listing holds fewer than 40,000 clones. MY09/MY11 PCR detected cervical HPV DNA; dot-blot assigned genotypes. CDR3 length: 15 residues. Germline V gene data show CDR1 as MNHNS and CDR2 as SASEGT. This chain joins TRBV6-1 and TRBJ1-4, with a tentative D call TRBD1 (6 bases). The sequenced sample was blood buffy coat. This receptor was obtained from a woman between 18 and 70 years old with a cervical HPV16 infection that either progressed to CIN3+ or cleared (not recorded which). The part of the CDR3 DNA that was read is TGTGCCAGCAGTGAAGCGTCCGGGGGGCGAATTCAA. Amino acids: CASSEASGGRIQ. Given in full, the CDR3 is CASSEASGGRIQLFF.